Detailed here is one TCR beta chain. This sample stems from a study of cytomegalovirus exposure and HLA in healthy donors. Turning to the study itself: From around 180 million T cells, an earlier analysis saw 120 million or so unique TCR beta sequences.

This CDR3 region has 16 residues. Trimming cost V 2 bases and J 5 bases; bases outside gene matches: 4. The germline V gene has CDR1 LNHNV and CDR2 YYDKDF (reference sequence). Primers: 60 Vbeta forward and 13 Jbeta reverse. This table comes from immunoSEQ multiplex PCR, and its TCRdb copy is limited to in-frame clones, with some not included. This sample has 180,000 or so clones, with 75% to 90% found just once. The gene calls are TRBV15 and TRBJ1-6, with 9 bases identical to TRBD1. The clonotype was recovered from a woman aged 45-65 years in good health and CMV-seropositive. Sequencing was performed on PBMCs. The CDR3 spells CATSRIGTGNNSPLHF. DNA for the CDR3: TGTGCCACCAGCAGAATCGGGACAGGGAATAATTCACCCCTCCACTTT.